This T cell receptor beta chain was obtained from a study of T-cell memory formation after mild COVID-19. Findings of the study overall: Some clones that responded were present in memory (sampled pre-infection), which suggests cross-reactive memory joined. Contracting clones localized mainly to CM and EM when CD4+ and mainly to EMRA when CD8+.

A 5'RACE reaction primed in the constant segment made cDNA libraries of TCR alpha and TCR beta, and these carried sample barcodes and UMIs. Each CDR3 protein is one row after TCRdb ran MiXCR on the 5' RACE reads. The top ten clones hold approximately 1.1% of a sample with 50,000 to 75,000 distinct CDR3 sequences, over 8.5% of them seen once. About this clonotype: Its antigen is unknown.

This TCR derives from a man aged 18 to 30 who had mild COVID-19 (a few samples of this study predate the infection). Cell type and time point are not known. The specimen sequenced was PBMCs or a T cell subset sorted from them (not recorded which).

CDR3 sequence (DNA): TGTGCCAGCAGTCAAAAGGGGACAGGGGAGACCCAGTACTTC. It translates to CASSQKGTGETQYF. The chain links TRBV27 to TRBJ2-5; 9 bases map to TRBD1. Looked up from germline, CDR1 is MNHEY and CDR2 is SMNVEV (reference sequence). The V segment lost 5 bases and the J segment 5 bases; nucleotides outside the gene matches: 6. The CDR3 sequence is 14 residues long.